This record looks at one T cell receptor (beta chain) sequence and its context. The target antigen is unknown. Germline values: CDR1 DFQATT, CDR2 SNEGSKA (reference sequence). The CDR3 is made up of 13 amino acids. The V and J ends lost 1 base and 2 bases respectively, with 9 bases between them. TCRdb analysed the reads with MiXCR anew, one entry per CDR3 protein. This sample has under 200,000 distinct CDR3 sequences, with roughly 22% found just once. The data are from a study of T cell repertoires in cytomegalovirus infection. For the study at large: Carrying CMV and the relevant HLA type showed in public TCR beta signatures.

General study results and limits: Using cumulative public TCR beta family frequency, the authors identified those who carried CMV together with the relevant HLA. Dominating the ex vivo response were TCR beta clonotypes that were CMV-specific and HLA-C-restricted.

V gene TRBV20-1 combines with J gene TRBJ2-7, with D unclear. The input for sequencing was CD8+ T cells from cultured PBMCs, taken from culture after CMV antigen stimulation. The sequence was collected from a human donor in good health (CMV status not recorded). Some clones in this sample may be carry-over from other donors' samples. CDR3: CSARGISTYEQYF. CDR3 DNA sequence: TGCAGTGCTAGAGGAATAAGCACCTACGAGCAGTACTTC.